This is a list of T cell receptor beta chains from one sample in a study of blood T cell repertoires in COVID-19. Clones were sequenced by immunoSEQ multiplex PCR, and TCRdb holds only the in-frame ones, with some missing. The sample contains about 290,000 clones, around 81% of which appear only once. The sequencing sample was made of peripheral blood. Source of these receptors: a woman aged 45-65 years with active or convalescent COVID-19. CDR3s include the opening cysteine and the closing phenylalanine or tryptophan. Fields, in order: V gene, clone size, CDR3 protein. Expanded clones get a size class; other rows say once, few or many, or leave the size out.

V gene: TRBV5-4; clone size: .; CDR3 protein: CASSAGPGTSGSGETQYF
V gene: TRBV13; clone size: .; CDR3 protein: CASSWKGQGASYGYTF
V gene: TRBV10-3; clone size: once; CDR3 protein: CAISEGQGYGYTF
V gene: TRBV4-2; clone size: once; CDR3 protein: CASSQELGLARYEQYF
V gene: TRBV12-5; clone size: .; CDR3 protein: CASASWRQGMGTEAFF
V gene: TRBV27; clone size: once; CDR3 protein: CAIRGGPNTEAFF
V gene: TRBV11-3; clone size: .; CDR3 protein: CASSLVGGGGELFF
V gene: TRBV19; clone size: .; CDR3 protein: CASSWERTGGSRDGYTF
V gene: TRBV28; clone size: .; CDR3 protein: CASSTPGHENTEAFF
V gene: TRBV5-1; clone size: once; CDR3 protein: CASSWGLAETTYEQYF
V gene: TRBV30; clone size: once; CDR3 protein: CAWSVLSGRYNEQFF
V gene: TRBV7-5; clone size: .; CDR3 protein: CVRWRAGGEPYYGYTF
V gene: TRBV6-4; clone size: .; CDR3 protein: CASRLGPSYNEQFF
V gene: TRBV29-1; clone size: .; CDR3 protein: CSVEDRGGNYGYTF
V gene: TRBV5-1; clone size: few; CDR3 protein: CASSLSGTENTEAFF
V gene: TRBV5-6; clone size: .; CDR3 protein: CASSTGTLPWGETQYF
V gene: TRBV7-3; clone size: many; CDR3 protein: CASSLRGGTGSLNTEAFF
V gene: TRBV7-8; clone size: .; CDR3 protein: CASSLAITSGVSTDTQYF
V gene: TRBV7-2; clone size: .; CDR3 protein: CASSLGLAGGLSNIQYF
V gene: TRBV7-6; clone size: .; CDR3 protein: CASSFLSPRGRGGFGNTIYF
V gene: TRBV15; clone size: .; CDR3 protein: CATSTGGVPDTQYF
V gene: TRBV7-2; clone size: .; CDR3 protein: CASSLKQGTGELFF
V gene: TRBV4-1; clone size: .; CDR3 protein: CASSQILGGAQETQYF
V gene: TRBV5-1; clone size: .; CDR3 protein: CASSEDRVASTDTQYF
V gene: TRBV6-5; clone size: .; CDR3 protein: CASSLNRAGAGELFF
V gene: TRBV19; clone size: .; CDR3 protein: CASSLLAGFSPTEQYF
V gene: TRBV6-1; clone size: .; CDR3 protein: CASSEGIGQAGQPQHF
V gene: TRBV27; clone size: .; CDR3 protein: CASSFYRGFSYEQYF
V gene: TRBV15; clone size: .; CDR3 protein: CATSRETGTREQYF
V gene: TRBV12-3/TRBV12-4; clone size: .; CDR3 protein: CASSLRPSYGYTF
V gene: TRBV13; clone size: .; CDR3 protein: CASSPGHVGVLTF
V gene: TRBV5-4; clone size: few; CDR3 protein: CASRGKGTPSHEQFF
V gene: TRBV5-1; clone size: .; CDR3 protein: CASSPGTGNEKLFF
V gene: TRBV6-5; clone size: .; CDR3 protein: CASSYSKSEKQYF
V gene: TRBV5-1; clone size: .; CDR3 protein: CASSLGFSGNQPQHF
V gene: TRBV12-5; clone size: .; CDR3 protein: CASGLGLAGDTQYF
V gene: TRBV7-8; clone size: .; CDR3 protein: CASSLSGLETQYF
V gene: TRBV18; clone size: .; CDR3 protein: CASSLGGVEQFF
V gene: TRBV7-6; clone size: few; CDR3 protein: CASSLQDTLNTEAFF
V gene: TRBV28; clone size: .; CDR3 protein: CASSLRADTQYF